Presented here are 13 T cell receptor beta chains from one specimen sequenced in a study of shared clonotypes between healthy human individuals. Method: immunoSEQ multiplex PCR; TCRdb's copy keeps in-frame clones and lacks some. The table records about 380,000 clones, 95% to 97% of them present only once. The sample was memory CD8+ T cells sorted from blood. Subset in this sample: CD45RO+ cells pooled with CCR7-negative TemRA cells. The source of these receptors is a man aged 25-40 years in good health.

The chain is built from TRBV7-3 and TRBJ2-3; D possibly uses TRBD1 or TRBD2 (5 bases each). Germline V gives CDR1 SGHTA, CDR2 FQGTGA. The CDR3 is made up of 14 amino acids. V shed 5 bases and J shed 5 bases, with 14 bases lying between them. This CDR3 reads CASSPQGPGDTQYF. Written as DNA, the CDR3 is TGTGCCAGCAGCCCTCAGGGACCTGGAGATACGCAGTATTTT.

This chain joins TRBV7-6 and TRBJ2-1; D perhaps matches TRBD1 (7 bases). The CDR3 consists of 13 residues. Trimming cost V 4 bases and J 14 bases, with 18 bases left between them. Looked up from germline, CDR1 is SGHVS and CDR2 is FNYEAQ. CDR3 DNA sequence: TGTGCCAGCAGCTACGAGGGAGGACAGGCGGAGTTCTTC. Translating it yields CASSYEGGQAEFF.

This clone came up once. The V call is TRBV28, the J call TRBJ2-1; D is unresolved. Trimming removed 3 bases at V and 0 bases at J, with 9 bases between. CDR1 is MDHEN, CDR2 SYDVKM, per germline. The CDR3 is made up of 15 amino acids. The CDR3 nucleotides read TGTGCCAGCAGTTTGTCCCCAGGCTCCTACAATGAGCAGTTCTTC. It codes for CASSLSPGSYNEQFF.

The chain uses TRBV6-1 and TRBJ2-7, with a possible D match to TRBD2 (5 bases). CDR1 is MNHNS and CDR2 is SASEGT in the germline V gene. V was trimmed by 1 base and J by 2 bases, leaving 9 bases between them. This CDR3 contains 14 residues. The CDR3 loop reads CASSEGRRTYEQYF. For the CDR3, the DNA is TGTGCCAGCAGTGAAGGACGGAGGACCTACGAGCAGTACTTC.

The V call is TRBV28, the J call TRBJ2-6, with 8 bases identical to TRBD1. The CDR3 spans 15 residues. With 6 bases clipped from V and 0 bases from J, the junction kept 1 base outside the gene matches. Per the germline V gene, CDR1 is MDHEN and CDR2 is SYDVKM. The CDR3 loop is CASRTGGSGANVLTF. CDR3 nucleotide sequence: TGTGCCAGCAGAACAGGGGGCTCTGGGGCCAACGTCCTGACTTTC. Full variable domain (outside the CDR3, taken from reference TRBV28 and TRBJ2-6): DVKVTQSSRYLVKRTGEKVFLECVQDMDHENMFWYRQDPGLGLRLIYFSYDVKMKEKGDIPEGYSVSREKKERFSLILESASTNQTSMYLCASRTGGSGANVLTFGAGSRLTVL.

In nucleotides, the CDR3 is TGTGCCTGGAGGAAAGGTCGGGGGGCAAGAGAGACCCAGTACTTC. This encodes CAWRKGRGARETQYF. This sequence joins TRBV30 and TRBJ2-5; D is possibly TRBD2 (7 bases). The CDR3 contains 15 residues. V was clipped by 3 bases and J by 4 bases, with 18 bases between them. CDR1 and CDR2 from the germline V gene are GTSNPN and SVGIG (reference sequence).

The J gene is TRBJ1-6, the V gene TRBV5-6; D is unclear. The CDR3 covers 13 residues. Deletions cut 4 bases from V and 7 bases from J, with 9 bases between. Germline V gene sequence: CDR1 SGHDT, CDR2 YYEEEE. The CDR3 region is CASSRYENSPLHF. CDR3 coding DNA: TGTGCCAGCAGCCGTTACGAGAATTCACCCCTCCACTTT.

The chain has TRBV2 and TRBJ1-3, with TRBD1 as a possible D gene (5 bases). There are 15 residues in the CDR3. Germline CDR1 is SNHLY and CDR2 is FYNNEI. Deletions cut 8 bases from V and 4 bases from J, with 18 bases between. CDR3 coding DNA: TGTGCCAGCGACCAGGGCTTCGTTGGCGGAAACACCATATATTTT. It yields the protein CASDQGFVGGNTIYF.

The chain uses TRBV28 and TRBJ1-5; the D gene is possibly TRBD1 (5 bases). This CDR3 comprises 14 residues. Trimming removed 2 bases from V and 5 bases from J, with 10 bases in between. Germline CDR1 MDHEN, CDR2 SYDVKM. CDR3 sequence (DNA): TGTGCCAGCAGTTTAGTTGGCAGGGATCAGCCCCAGCATTTT. The encoded protein is CASSLVGRDQPQHF.

The rearrangement uses TRBV28 and TRBJ2-4; 7 positions match TRBD1. From germline, CDR1 is MDHEN and CDR2 SYDVKM. The CDR3 has 13 amino acids. V shed 4 bases and J 7 bases; nucleotides not matched to a gene: 4. The CDR3 region is CASSYRDSNIQYF. CDR3 sequence (DNA): TGTGCCAGCAGTTACCGGGACAGCAACATTCAGTACTTC.

The chain's CDR3 is CASSLVGGGTGELFF. The CDR3 DNA follows: TGTGCCAGCAGTTTGGTAGGGGGAGGGACCGGGGAGCTGTTTTTT. The chain combines TRBV28 with TRBJ2-2; maybe TRBD2 (7 bases). Germline values: CDR1 MDHEN, CDR2 SYDVKM. There are 15 residues in the CDR3. Trimming removed 3 bases at V and 5 bases at J, with 13 bases between.

The chain couples TRBV10-1 to TRBJ2-4; D is uncertain. The germline V gene encodes CDR1 WNHNN and CDR2 SYGVQD (reference sequence). The V end lost 0 bases, the J end lost 6 bases, and 6 bases lay between the germline ends. The CDR3 runs to 13 residues. The CDR3 protein is CASSESKLNIQYF. CDR3 coding DNA: TGCGCCAGCAGTGAGTCGAAACTAAACATTCAGTACTTC.

The CDR3 sequence: CASQEANEQYF. The CDR3 coding sequence is TGTGCCAGCCAGGAAGCTAATGAGCAGTACTTC. The chain has TRBV6-5 and TRBJ2-7; D is uncertain. The CDR3 length is 11 residues. Germline CDR1 reads MNHEY; CDR2 reads SVGAGI. Trimming left V 8 bases short and J 7 bases short, with 12 bases between.